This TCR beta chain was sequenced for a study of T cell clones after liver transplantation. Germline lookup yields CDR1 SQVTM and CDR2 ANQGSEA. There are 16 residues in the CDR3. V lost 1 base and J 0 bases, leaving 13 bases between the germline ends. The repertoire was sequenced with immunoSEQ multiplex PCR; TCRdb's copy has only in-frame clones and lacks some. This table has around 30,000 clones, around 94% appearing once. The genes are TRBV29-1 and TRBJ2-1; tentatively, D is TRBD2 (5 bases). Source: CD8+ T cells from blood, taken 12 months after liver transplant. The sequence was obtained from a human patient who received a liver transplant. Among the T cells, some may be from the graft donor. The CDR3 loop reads CSVEGQAEFSYNEQFF. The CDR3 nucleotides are TGCAGCGTTGAAGGTCAAGCGGAGTTCTCCTACAATGAGCAGTTCTTC.